There are a few counts of the clone carrying this T cell receptor beta chain. Profiling relied on immunoSEQ multiplex PCR, and the TCRdb table lists in-frame clones only, not all of them. This sample has roughly 120,000 clones, with roughly 70% found just once. This sample stems from a study of blood T cell repertoires in COVID-19. Study overall: The samples span acute and convalescent COVID-19 from the United States, Italy and Spain.

In germline, CDR1 is MDHEN, CDR2 SYDVKM. Trimming removed 6 bases at V and 1 base at J, with 13 bases between. CDR3 length: 15 residues. Source material: peripheral blood. The clonotype was recovered from a human donor with acute or convalescent COVID-19. The donor label of this sample is uncertain. This chain links TRBV28 with TRBJ1-5; D is possibly TRBD1 (5 bases). The CDR3 bases are TGTGCCAGCAGCGAAGGGGTTCTGAGCAATCAGCCCCAGCATTTT. This codes for CASSEGVLSNQPQHF.